What follows are 28 T cell receptor beta chains derived from one specimen sequenced in a study of cytotoxic CD8 clonotypes in ibrutinib-treated CLL. Method: immunoSEQ multiplex PCR; TCRdb's copy keeps in-frame clones and lacks some. The profile shows approximately 5,500 clones, nearly 70% of them singletons. The sample in question was PBMCs, obtained before ibrutinib treatment. The receptors were gathered from a human donor with chronic lymphocytic leukemia.

The V and J genes are TRBV11-3 and TRBJ2-1; D is unresolved. The CDR3 loop spans 15 amino acids. Germline CDR1 SGHNT, CDR2 YENEEA. The V end lost 0 bases, the J end lost 5 bases, and 11 bases lay between the germline ends. The DNA for the CDR3 is TGTGCCAGCAGCTTAGAGGCATCCCTCAACAATGAGCAGTTCTTC. It is translated as CASSLEASLNNEQFF.

The table lists this clone with a few counts. The rearrangement joins TRBV19 to TRBJ1-5, with 9 bases matching TRBD1. The CDR3 is 18 residues long. Per germline, CDR1 LNHDA and CDR2 SQIVND (reference sequence). Trimming took 5 bases from V and 4 from J; bases not matched to a gene: 15. CDR3 bases: TGTGCCAGTAGTTTACCTGACTCGGCACAGGGGGCAAATCAGCCCCAGCATTTT. Its protein is CASSLPDSAQGANQPQHF.

This clone has more than one count but fewer than ten. CDR3 sequence: CAAGDFSYNSPLHF. CDR3 DNA: TGTGCCGCCGGGGATTTCTCCTATAATTCACCCCTCCACTTT. The rearrangement joins TRBV19 to TRBJ1-6; D is undetermined. Between the trimmed V and J ends, which lost 11 bases and 0 bases, there was a span of 11 bases. The germline V gene has CDR1 LNHDA and CDR2 SQIVND (reference sequence). The CDR3 spans 14 residues. Using reference TRBV19 and TRBJ1-6 for the parts outside the CDR3, the full variable domain is DGGITQSPKYLFRKEGQNVTLSCEQNLNHDAMYWYRQDPGQGLRLIYYSQIVNDFQKGDIAEGYSVSREKKESFPLTVTSAQKNPTAFYLCAAGDFSYNSPLHFGNGTRLTVT.

This clone was seen only a few times. J is TRBJ1-2 and V is TRBV18; no firm D call. The CDR3 runs 14 residues. V gave up 6 bases and J gave up 3 bases, with 14 bases separating them. The V gene's germline CDR1 is KGHSH and CDR2 LQKENI. The CDR3 protein is CASSLGYADYGYTF. CDR3 nucleotides: TGTGCCAGCTCGCTAGGGTATGCAGACTATGGCTACACCTTC.

This chain connects TRBV7-9 to TRBJ1-2; possibly TRBD1 for D (5 bases). Germline V gives CDR1 SEHNR, CDR2 FQNEAQ (reference sequence). CDR3 length: 14 amino acids. The ends were cut back, 5 bases at V and 8 bases at J, with 18 bases in the middle. The CDR3 bases are TGTGCCAGCAGCCACCAGGCGGGGGTTGGGGGCTACACCTTC. Encoded protein: CASSHQAGVGGYTF.

The chain carries TRBV4-1 and TRBJ2-7; 7 bases map to TRBD1. V was pared by 1 base and J by 1 base, with 4 bases of the junction left unmatched. The V gene's germline CDR1 is MGHRA and CDR2 YSYEKL. The CDR3 consists of 15 residues. The CDR3 spells CASSQGGQQSYEQYF. The CDR3 DNA follows: TGCGCCAGCAGCCAAGGGGGACAGCAATCCTACGAGCAGTACTTC.

The genes are TRBV4-3 and TRBJ2-1; D may match TRBD1 or TRBD2 (6 bases each). CDR3 length: 15 amino acids. Germline lookup yields CDR1 LGHNA and CDR2 YSLEER. With 0 bases removed from V and 6 bases from J, the gap between germline ends came to 12 bases. CDR3 sequence reads: CASSQDTGAANEQFF. CDR3 sequence (DNA): TGCGCCAGCAGCCAAGATACGGGGGCCGCCAATGAGCAGTTCTTC.

This rearrangement joins TRBV4-1 to TRBJ2-5, with 11 bases lining up with TRBD1. Unmatched junction bases numbered 7, after V lost 0 bases and J lost 4 bases. From germline, CDR1 is MGHRA and CDR2 YSYEKL. The CDR3 length is 17 residues. This CDR3 reads CASSQEWRTGGPETQYF. The CDR3 DNA sequence: TGCGCCAGCAGCCAAGAGTGGCGGACAGGGGGCCCAGAGACCCAGTACTTC.

This rearrangement joins TRBV7-8 to TRBJ1-1, with D perhaps TRBD1 (6 bases). V lost 3 bases to trimming and J lost 4 bases, with 9 bases between them. The V gene's germline CDR1 is SGHVS and CDR2 FQNEAQ. This CDR3 is built from 13 residues. This CDR3 is CASSLYRVTEAFF. CDR3 nucleotide sequence: TGTGCCAGCAGCTTGTACAGGGTCACTGAAGCTTTCTTT.

V and J are TRBV7-2 and TRBJ2-1, with D tentatively TRBD1 (6 bases). Germline values: CDR1 SGHTA, CDR2 FQGNSA. The CDR3 covers 15 residues. V was shortened by 0 bases and J by 2 bases, with 8 bases between the two germline ends. The CDR3 nucleotides are TGTGCCAGCAGCTTAGCCAGGGGACCCTACAATGAGCAGTTCTTC. Translated: CASSLARGPYNEQFF.

The rearrangement uses TRBV5-6 and TRBJ1-2; maybe TRBD1 (6 bases). V shed 1 base and J shed 5 bases, with 6 bases lying between them. The CDR3 totals 12 residues. Germline CDR1 and CDR2: SGHDT and YYEEEE. This chain's CDR3 is CASSLRGYGYTF. The CDR3 DNA follows: TGTGCCAGCAGCTTGAGGGGGTATGGCTACACCTTC. Using reference TRBV5-6 and TRBJ1-2 for the parts outside the CDR3, the full variable domain is DAGVTQSPTHLIKTRGQQVTLRCSPKSGHDTVSWYQQALGQGPQFIFQYYEEEERQRGNFPDRFSGHQFPNYSSELNVNALLLGDSALYLCASSLRGYGYTFGSGTRLTVV.

The chain has TRBV4-3 and TRBJ2-1; possible D gene TRBD2, 5 bases. Trimming pared 4 bases from V and 8 bases from J, leaving 24 bases between. The V gene's germline CDR1 is LGHNA and CDR2 YSLEER. The CDR3 covers 17 residues. The DNA for the CDR3 is TGCGCCAGCAGCCCCCGAGCTGCGGGCCTCCTCCCAGATGAGCAGTTCTTC. Protein: CASSPRAAGLLPDEQFF.

In this sample, this clone turned up once. J is TRBJ2-1 and V is TRBV5-1, with TRBD2 matching over 7 bases. The CDR3 loop spans 16 amino acids. CDR1 and CDR2 from the germline V gene are SGHRS and YFSETQ. The ends lost 2 bases at V and 8 bases at J; junction bases unmatched: 13. CDR3 residues: CASSLRGLSWMDEQFF. The CDR3 bases are TGCGCCAGCAGCTTAAGGGGACTATCCTGGATGGATGAGCAGTTCTTC.

The V gene is TRBV6-5, the J gene TRBJ1-2; the D is unclear. Trimming stripped 5 bases from V and 4 bases from J, with 14 bases between. This CDR3 comprises 14 residues. CDR1 and CDR2 (germline): MNHEY, SVGAGI. CDR3 DNA: TGTGCCAGCAGTGGAACGGACGGACCCTATGGCTACACCTTC. It codes for CASSGTDGPYGYTF.

As regards this clone: The junction departs from the called germline gene at one end, perhaps through a read error. The chain links TRBV2 to TRBJ1-6; D is unclear. The CDR3 is 12 residues long. Germline V gene lookup returns CDR1 SNHLY and CDR2 FYNNEI. The CDR3 here is CASGEYNSPLHF. In DNA, the CDR3 is TGTGCCAGCGGTGAATATAATTCACCCCTCCACTTT.

The chain has TRBV2 and TRBJ2-1; D unclear. V dropped 6 bases and J dropped 4 bases, with 4 bases sitting between them. Per the germline V gene, CDR1 is SNHLY and CDR2 is FYNNEI. The CDR3 has 11 residues. The CDR3 here is CASSQYNEQFF. For the CDR3, the DNA is TGTGCCAGCAGCCAGTACAATGAGCAGTTCTTC.

The rearrangement links TRBV5-6 to TRBJ2-7; no firm D call. V shed 0 bases and J shed 5 bases, with 9 bases lying between them. Germline CDR1 and CDR2: SGHDT and YYEEEE. This CDR3 is built from 13 residues. CDR3 nucleotides: TGTGCCAGCAGCTTGGCGTCGGTCCACGAGCAGTACTTC. It codes for CASSLASVHEQYF.

This clone was detected a few times. In DNA form, the CDR3 reads TGCGCCAGCAGTTTACAGGGGAGCTATGGCTACACCTTC. Amino acids: CASSLQGSYGYTF. The chain links TRBV10-2 to TRBJ1-2, with TRBD1 identical over 7 bases. The CDR3 covers 13 residues. Germline CDR1 reads WSHSY; CDR2 reads SAAADI. V was clipped by 5 bases and J by 4 bases; unmatched bases: 4.

J is TRBJ1-4 and V is TRBV4-2, with unresolved D. V was clipped by 0 bases and J by 5 bases, with 13 bases between them. The CDR3 is made up of 16 amino acids. Per germline, CDR1 LGHNA and CDR2 YNFKEQ. The CDR3 nucleotides are TGTGCCAGCAGCCAAGATCTGCTCTCGGGGAATGAAAAACTGTTTTTT. It yields the protein CASSQDLLSGNEKLFF.

This chain joins TRBV5-1 and TRBJ2-7, with D tentatively TRBD2 (6 bases). The CDR3 loop spans 14 amino acids. Germline V gene lookup returns CDR1 SGHRS and CDR2 YFSETQ. The V and J ends lost 2 bases and 6 bases respectively, with 15 bases between them. CDR3 coding DNA: TGCGCCAGCAGCTTCGGGCCCACAGCGGGCGAGCAGTACTTC. This codes for CASSFGPTAGEQYF.

V and J are TRBV7-3 and TRBJ2-1; 7 bases are a match to TRBD1. The CDR3 consists of 15 residues. The germline V gene encodes CDR1 SGHTA and CDR2 FQGTGA. V shed 1 base and J 10 bases; nucleotides not matched to a gene: 10. DNA for the CDR3: TGTGCCAGCAGCTTAAAGGGGTTTAGGGACAGCGAGCAGTTCTTC. This codes for CASSLKGFRDSEQFF.

The rearrangement joins TRBV7-2 to TRBJ2-1; D might be TRBD1 (5 bases). The CDR3 is 17 residues long. The germline V and J ends were trimmed by 1 base and 0 bases, with 13 bases remaining between them. Germline-derived CDR1 and CDR2 are SGHTA and FQGNSA. This CDR3 reads CASSLVSHQGSYNEQFF. CDR3 nucleotides: TGTGCCAGCAGCTTAGTGTCCCATCAGGGCTCCTACAATGAGCAGTTCTTC.

In this sample, this clone turned up once. As DNA, the CDR3 is TGTGCCAGCAGTTACACAGGGAGCCACGAGCAGTACTTC. Its translation: CASSYTGSHEQYF. The chain uses TRBV6-6 and TRBJ2-7; weak D call: TRBD1 (6 bases). The V end was cut by 2 bases, the J end by 5 bases, with 10 bases between. Germline V gene lookup returns CDR1 MNHNY and CDR2 SVGAGI (reference sequence). This CDR3 spans 13 amino acids.

This clone has a single count. The chain recombines TRBV25-1 with TRBJ1-3; D gene ambiguous. V lost 1 base, J lost 5 bases, and 9 bases lay in between. This CDR3 is built from 14 residues. CDR1 is MGHDK and CDR2 is SYGVNS in the germline V gene. The CDR3 here is CASSELAERNTIYF. The DNA of the CDR3 is TGTGCCAGCAGTGAATTGGCGGAGAGAAACACCATATATTTT.

The chain recombines TRBV5-4 with TRBJ1-1; possibly TRBD1 for D (5 bases). The length of the CDR3 is 14 residues. Per the germline V gene, CDR1 is SGHNT and CDR2 is YYREEE (reference sequence). Trimming took 2 bases from V and 9 from J, leaving 17 bases between them. CDR3 in DNA: TGTGCCAGCAGCTTAGAAGAGGGGTTAAATAAAGCTTTCTTT. Protein sequence: CASSLEEGLNKAFF.

This chain uses TRBV27 with TRBJ2-7, with TRBD1 as a possible D gene (7 bases). CDR3 length: 16 amino acids. Per germline, CDR1 MNHEY and CDR2 SMNVEV (reference sequence). Trimming removed 5 bases from V and 3 bases from J, with 20 bases in between. CDR3 region: CASSVEGARLGYEQYF. Written as DNA, the CDR3 is TGTGCCAGCAGTGTTGAGGGGGCTAGACTAGGCTACGAGCAGTACTTC.

J is TRBJ1-1 and V is TRBV13; tentative D call: TRBD1 (6 bases). The germline gives CDR1 PRHDT, CDR2 FYEKMQ (reference sequence). V was clipped by 5 bases and J by 5 bases, with 9 bases between them. The CDR3 is made up of 12 amino acids. This CDR3 reads CASSLRGTEAFF. The CDR3 bases are TGTGCCAGCAGCCTCAGGGGAACTGAAGCTTTCTTT.

V is TRBV11-3 and J is TRBJ2-1; 7 positions match TRBD1. Trimming removed 5 bases from V and 8 bases from J; junction bases left unmatched: 6. The CDR3 is made up of 13 amino acids. Germline V gives CDR1 SGHNT, CDR2 YENEEA. CDR3 sequence reads: CASSLTGMDEQFF. Written as DNA, the CDR3 is TGTGCCAGCAGCCTGACAGGGATGGATGAGCAGTTCTTC.